This TCR beta chain was observed in a study of PD-1 blockade in classical Hodgkin lymphoma. Libraries were prepared by immunoSEQ multiplex PCR; TCRdb keeps only in-frame clonotypes and omits some of them. This sample has about 94,000 clones, with nearly 90% found just once. All patients relapsed after autologous stem cell transplantation, and brentuximab vedotin exposure varied. CDR1 and CDR2 (germline): SGHAT, FQNNGV. Trimming left V 0 bases short and J 6 bases short, with 6 bases between. The CDR3 consists of 13 residues. This clone was seen a single time. The chain employs TRBV11-2 and TRBJ1-5, with unresolved D. This TCR was recovered from a human donor with classical Hodgkin lymphoma. This material consisted of peripheral blood mononuclear cells (PBMCs), taken before the second cycle of nivolumab. The CDR3 is CASSLEGTQPQHF. For the CDR3, the DNA is TGTGCCAGCAGCTTAGAGGGAACTCAGCCCCAGCATTTT. The full variable domain, in which reference TRBV11-2 and TRBJ1-5 provide the parts outside the CDR3, is EAGVAQSPRYKIIEKRQSVAFWCNPISGHATLYWYQQILGQGPKLLIQFQNNGVVDDSQLPKDRFSAERLKGVDSTLKIQPAKLEDSAVYLCASSLEGTQPQHFGDGTRLSIL.